These 6 T cell receptor beta chains came from one sample sequenced in a study of blood T cell repertoires in COVID-19. Only in-frame clones appear in the TCRdb table, and some are missing; sequencing was by immunoSEQ multiplex PCR. Of about 140,000 clones in the sample, 88% were seen once. The specimen was peripheral blood. These receptors came from a man in his sixties or seventies with acute or convalescent COVID-19.

The DNA of the CDR3 is TGTGCCAGCAGTTTTGGCTACAGGGGGTCGAACACCGGGGAGCTGTTTTTT. This encodes CASSFGYRGSNTGELFF. The V and J genes are TRBV28 and TRBJ2-2; 8 bases align to TRBD1. V was clipped by 3 bases and J by 0 bases; unmatched bases: 6. Germline assignment: CDR1 MDHEN and CDR2 SYDVKM. The CDR3 consists of 17 residues.

This chain links TRBV2 with TRBJ2-3, with 8 bases identical to TRBD2. Trimming cost V 3 bases and J 0 bases; bases outside gene matches: 5. Germline loops: CDR1 SNHLY, CDR2 FYNNEI. This CDR3 is built from 16 residues. CDR3 region: CASSEARGASTDTQYF. The DNA of the CDR3 is TGTGCCAGCAGTGAGGCGCGGGGGGCTAGCACAGATACGCAGTATTTT.

V usage is TRBV9 and J usage is TRBJ2-7; no clear D. V lost 3 bases and J lost 0, with 10 bases in between. The CDR3 consists of 14 residues. The germline gives CDR1 SGDLS, CDR2 YYNGEE. CDR3 protein: CASSELGSSYEQYF. The CDR3 region has the DNA TGTGCCAGCAGCGAATTGGGCAGCTCCTACGAGCAGTACTTC.

This clone was seen just once. V is TRBV6-6 and J is TRBJ1-3; D call uncertain. Between the trimmed V and J ends, which lost 6 bases and 4 bases, there was a span of 13 bases. The CDR3 consists of 14 residues. Germline CDR1 and CDR2: MNHNY and SVGAGI (reference sequence). DNA for the CDR3: TGTGCCAGCAGCCCCAGTGGGAGGGGAAACACCATATATTTT. Its translation: CASSPSGRGNTIYF.

This sequence joins TRBV5-1 and TRBJ2-6; 7 bases agree with TRBD2. Losses at the gene ends were 0 bases for V and 0 bases for J; bases not matched to a gene: 3. Per germline, CDR1 SGHRS and CDR2 YFSETQ. The CDR3 has 17 amino acids. The CDR3 reads CASSLEAGYSGANVLTF. The CDR3 DNA is TGCGCCAGCAGCTTGGAAGCGGGGTACTCTGGGGCCAACGTCCTGACTTTC. Complete variable domain (other parts from reference TRBV5-1 and TRBJ2-6): KAGVTQTPRYLIKTRGQQVTLSCSPISGHRSVSWYQQTPGQGLQFLFEYFSETQRNKGNFPGRFSGRQFSNSRSEMNVSTLELGDSALYLCASSLEAGYSGANVLTFGAGSRLTVL.

The chain has TRBV6-6 and TRBJ2-5, with D possibly matching TRBD1 (7 bases). The CDR3 is 15 amino acids. Germline V gene data show CDR1 as MNHNY and CDR2 as SVGAGI (reference sequence). Between the trimmed V and J ends, which lost 0 bases and 5 bases, there was a span of 13 bases. Here the CDR3 reads CASSYSSGGSETQYF. The CDR3 nucleotides are TGTGCCAGCAGTTACTCGTCAGGGGGGAGCGAGACCCAGTACTTC.